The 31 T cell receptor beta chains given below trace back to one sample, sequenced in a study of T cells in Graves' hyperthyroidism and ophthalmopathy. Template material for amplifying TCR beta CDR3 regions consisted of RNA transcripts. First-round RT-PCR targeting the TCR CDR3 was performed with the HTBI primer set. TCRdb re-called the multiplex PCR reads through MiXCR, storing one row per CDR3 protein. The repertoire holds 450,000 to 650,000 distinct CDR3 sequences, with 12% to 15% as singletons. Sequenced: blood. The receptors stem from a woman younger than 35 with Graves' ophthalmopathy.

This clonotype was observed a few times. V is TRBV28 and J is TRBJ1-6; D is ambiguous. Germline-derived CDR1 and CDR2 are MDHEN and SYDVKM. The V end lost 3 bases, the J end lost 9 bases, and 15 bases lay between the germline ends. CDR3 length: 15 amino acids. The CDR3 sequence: CASSLVMVLGSPLHF. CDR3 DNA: TGTGCCAGCAGTTTGGTCATGGTCTTGGGTTCACCCCTCCACTTT.

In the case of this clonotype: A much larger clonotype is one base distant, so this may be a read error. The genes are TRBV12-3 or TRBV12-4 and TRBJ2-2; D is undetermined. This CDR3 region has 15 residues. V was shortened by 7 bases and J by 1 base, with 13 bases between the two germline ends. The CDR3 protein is CASTPAPRNTGELFF. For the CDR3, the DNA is TGTGCCAGCACCCCCGCCCCGCGGAACACCGGGGAGCTGTTTTTT.

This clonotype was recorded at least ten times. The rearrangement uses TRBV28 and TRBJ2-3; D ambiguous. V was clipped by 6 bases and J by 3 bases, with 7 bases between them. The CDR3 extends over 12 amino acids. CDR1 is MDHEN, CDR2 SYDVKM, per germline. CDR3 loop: CASSKVTDTQYF. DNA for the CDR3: TGTGCCAGCAGCAAAGTAACAGATACGCAGTATTTT.

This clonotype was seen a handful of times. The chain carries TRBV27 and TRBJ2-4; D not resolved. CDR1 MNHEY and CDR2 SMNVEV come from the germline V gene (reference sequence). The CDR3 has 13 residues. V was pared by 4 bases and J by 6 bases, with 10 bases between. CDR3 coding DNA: TGTGCCAGCAGTTCCCTAGACGGAAACATTCAGTACTTC. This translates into CASSSLDGNIQYF.

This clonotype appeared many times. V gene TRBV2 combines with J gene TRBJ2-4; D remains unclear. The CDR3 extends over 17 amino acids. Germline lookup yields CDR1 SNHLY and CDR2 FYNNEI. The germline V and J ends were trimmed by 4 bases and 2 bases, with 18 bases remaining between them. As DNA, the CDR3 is TGTGCCAGCAGTGGACAAATCGGTAGCCCCTCCAAAAACATTCAGTACTTC. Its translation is CASSGQIGSPSKNIQYF.

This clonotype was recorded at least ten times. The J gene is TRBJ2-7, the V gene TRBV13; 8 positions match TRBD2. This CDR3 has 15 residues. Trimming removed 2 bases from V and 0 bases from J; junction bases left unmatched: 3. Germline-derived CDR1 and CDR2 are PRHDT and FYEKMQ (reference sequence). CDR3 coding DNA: TGTGCCAGCAGCTTAAAAGCGGGGGTCTCCTACGAGCAGTACTTC. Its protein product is CASSLKAGVSYEQYF. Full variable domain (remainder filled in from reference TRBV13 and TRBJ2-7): AAGVIQSPRHLIKEKRETATLKCYPIPRHDTVYWYQQGPGQDPQFLISFYEKMQSDKGSIPDRFSAQQFSDYHSELNMSSLELGDSALYFCASSLKAGVSYEQYFGPGTRLTVT.

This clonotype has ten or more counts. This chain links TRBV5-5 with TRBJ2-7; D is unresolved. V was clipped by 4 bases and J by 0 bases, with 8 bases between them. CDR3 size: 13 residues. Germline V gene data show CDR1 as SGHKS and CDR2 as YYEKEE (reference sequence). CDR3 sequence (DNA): TGTGCCAGCAGCACCCGGACCTCCTACGAGCAGTACTTC. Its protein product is CASSTRTSYEQYF.

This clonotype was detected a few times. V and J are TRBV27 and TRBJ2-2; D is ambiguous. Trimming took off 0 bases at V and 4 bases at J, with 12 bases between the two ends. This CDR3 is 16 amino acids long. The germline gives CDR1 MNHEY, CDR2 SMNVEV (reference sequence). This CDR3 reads CASSLSPRVRTGELFF. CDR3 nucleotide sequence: TGTGCCAGCAGTTTATCGCCCCGGGTCCGCACCGGGGAGCTGTTTTTT.

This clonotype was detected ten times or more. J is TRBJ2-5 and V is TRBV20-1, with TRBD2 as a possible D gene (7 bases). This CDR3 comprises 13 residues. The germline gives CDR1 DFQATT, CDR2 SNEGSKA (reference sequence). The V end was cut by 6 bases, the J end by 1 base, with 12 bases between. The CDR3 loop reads CSAQRGGQETQYF. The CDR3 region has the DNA TGCAGTGCCCAAAGGGGGGGCCAAGAGACCCAGTACTTC.

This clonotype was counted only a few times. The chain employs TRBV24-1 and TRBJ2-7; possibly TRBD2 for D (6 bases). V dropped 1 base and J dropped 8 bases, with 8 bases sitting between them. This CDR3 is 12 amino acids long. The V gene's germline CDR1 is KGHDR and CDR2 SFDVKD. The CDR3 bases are TGTGCCACCAGTGATTTCGGAGGGAAGCAGTACTTC. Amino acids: CATSDFGGKQYF.

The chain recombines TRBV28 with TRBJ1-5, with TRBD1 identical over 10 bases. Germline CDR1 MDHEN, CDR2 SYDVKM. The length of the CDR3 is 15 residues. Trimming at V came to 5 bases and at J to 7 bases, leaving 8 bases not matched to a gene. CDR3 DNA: TGTGCCAGCAGTATACCCGGGACAGGGGCCCAGCCCCAGCATTTT. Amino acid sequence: CASSIPGTGAQPQHF.

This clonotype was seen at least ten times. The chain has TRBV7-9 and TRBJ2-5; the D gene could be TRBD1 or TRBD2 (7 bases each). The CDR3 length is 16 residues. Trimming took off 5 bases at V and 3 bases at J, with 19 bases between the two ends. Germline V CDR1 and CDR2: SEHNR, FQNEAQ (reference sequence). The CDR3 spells CASSPWEGAREETQYF. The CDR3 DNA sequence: TGTGCCAGCAGCCCGTGGGAGGGGGCAAGGGAAGAGACCCAGTACTTC.

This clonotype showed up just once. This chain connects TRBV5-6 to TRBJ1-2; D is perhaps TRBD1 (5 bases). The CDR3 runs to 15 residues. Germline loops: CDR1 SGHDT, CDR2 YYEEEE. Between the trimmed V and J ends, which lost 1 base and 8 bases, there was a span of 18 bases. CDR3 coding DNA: TGTGCCAGCAGCTTGCGGGACGGTGTCCTCTGGGGCTACACCTTC. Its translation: CASSLRDGVLWGYTF.

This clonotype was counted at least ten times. Here the CDR3 reads CASSLRVAYEAFF. The CDR3 nucleotides read TGTGCCAGCAGTCTGCGGGTGGCATATGAAGCTTTCTTT. This chain links TRBV27 with TRBJ1-1; D is unresolved. V shed 5 bases and J shed 7 bases, with 14 bases lying between them. This CDR3 is 13 amino acids long. Germline CDR1 reads MNHEY; CDR2 reads SMNVEV (reference sequence).

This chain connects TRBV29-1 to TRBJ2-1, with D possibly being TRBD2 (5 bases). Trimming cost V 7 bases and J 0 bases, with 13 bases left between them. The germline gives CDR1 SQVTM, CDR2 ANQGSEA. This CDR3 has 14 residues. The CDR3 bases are TGCAGCGGCGGAGGCTCCAGCTCCTACAATGAGCAGTTCTTC. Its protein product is CSGGGSSSYNEQFF.

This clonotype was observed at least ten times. CDR3 region: CASSEPGQGLGNEQFF. Here the CDR3 DNA reads TGTGCCAGCAGCGAACCGGGACAGGGCCTGGGCAATGAGCAGTTCTTC. This rearrangement joins TRBV6-1 to TRBJ2-1; 9 bases agree with TRBD1. The junction had 12 bases not matched to a gene; V was cut back by 6 bases and J by 6 bases. Per germline, CDR1 MNHNS and CDR2 SASEGT. This CDR3 contains 16 residues.

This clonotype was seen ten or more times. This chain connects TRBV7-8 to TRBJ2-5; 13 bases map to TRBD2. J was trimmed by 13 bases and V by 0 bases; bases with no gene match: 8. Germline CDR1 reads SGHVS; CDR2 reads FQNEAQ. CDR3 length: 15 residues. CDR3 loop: CASSLAGTSGAYRYF. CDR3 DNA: TGTGCCAGCAGCTTAGCCGGGACTAGCGGGGCCTACCGGTACTTC.

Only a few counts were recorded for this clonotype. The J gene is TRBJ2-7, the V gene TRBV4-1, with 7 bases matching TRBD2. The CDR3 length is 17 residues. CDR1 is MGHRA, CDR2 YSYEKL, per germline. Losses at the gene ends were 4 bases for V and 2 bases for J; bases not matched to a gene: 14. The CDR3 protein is CASSRGGGREYAYEQYF. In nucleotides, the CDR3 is TGCGCCAGCAGCCGCGGAGGTGGGCGGGAGTATGCCTACGAGCAGTACTTC.

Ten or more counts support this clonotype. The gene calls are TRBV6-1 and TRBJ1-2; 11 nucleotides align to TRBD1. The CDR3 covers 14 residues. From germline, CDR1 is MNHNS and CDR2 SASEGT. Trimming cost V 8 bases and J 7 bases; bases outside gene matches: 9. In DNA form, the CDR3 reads TGTGCCAGCGCCTCGGGGACAGGGGGTGTTGGCTACACCTTC. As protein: CASASGTGGVGYTF.

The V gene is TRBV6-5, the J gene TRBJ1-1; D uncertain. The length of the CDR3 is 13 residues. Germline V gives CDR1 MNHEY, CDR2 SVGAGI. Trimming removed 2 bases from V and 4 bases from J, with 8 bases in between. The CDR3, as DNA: TGTGCCAGCAGTTACCGGCGGTCCACTGAAGCTTTCTTT. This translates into CASSYRRSTEAFF.

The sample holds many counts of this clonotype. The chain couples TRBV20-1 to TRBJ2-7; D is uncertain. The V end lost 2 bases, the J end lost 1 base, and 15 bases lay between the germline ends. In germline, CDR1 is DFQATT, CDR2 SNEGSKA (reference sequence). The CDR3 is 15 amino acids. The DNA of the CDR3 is TGCAGTGCTAGATGGCAGGCTACCAATTCCTACGAGCAGTACTTC. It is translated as CSARWQATNSYEQYF.

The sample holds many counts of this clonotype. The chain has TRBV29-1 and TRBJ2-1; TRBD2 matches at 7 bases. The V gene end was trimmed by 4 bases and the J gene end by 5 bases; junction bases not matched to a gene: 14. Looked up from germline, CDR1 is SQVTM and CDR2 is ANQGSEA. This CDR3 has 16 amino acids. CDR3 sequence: CSVGSGTLNPNNEQFF. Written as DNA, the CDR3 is TGCAGCGTTGGGAGCGGGACCTTAAATCCCAACAATGAGCAGTTCTTC.

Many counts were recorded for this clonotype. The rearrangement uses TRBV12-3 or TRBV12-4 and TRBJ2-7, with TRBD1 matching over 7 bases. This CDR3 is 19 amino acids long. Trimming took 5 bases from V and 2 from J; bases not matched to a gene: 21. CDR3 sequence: CASSVLAGLSRGTTYEQYF. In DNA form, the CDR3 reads TGTGCCAGCAGTGTCCTAGCTGGCCTCAGCAGGGGGACCACCTACGAGCAGTACTTC.

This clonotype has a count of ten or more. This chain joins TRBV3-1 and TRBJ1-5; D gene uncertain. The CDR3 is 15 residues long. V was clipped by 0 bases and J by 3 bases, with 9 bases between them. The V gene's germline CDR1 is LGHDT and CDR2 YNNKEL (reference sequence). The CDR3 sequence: CASSQELSYNQPQHF. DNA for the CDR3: TGTGCCAGCAGCCAAGAACTTTCCTACAATCAGCCCCAGCATTTT.

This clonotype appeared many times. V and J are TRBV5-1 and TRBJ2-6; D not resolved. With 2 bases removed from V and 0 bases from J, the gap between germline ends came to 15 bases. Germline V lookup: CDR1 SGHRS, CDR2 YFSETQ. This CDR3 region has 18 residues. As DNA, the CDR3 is TGCGCCAGCAGCTTTACGGCAGCCGACTTCTCTGGGGCCAACGTCCTGACTTTC. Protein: CASSFTAADFSGANVLTF.

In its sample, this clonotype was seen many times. The CDR3 sequence: CSVLTGFDEQYF. CDR3 DNA: TGCAGCGTTCTGACAGGGTTCGACGAGCAGTACTTC. V is TRBV29-1 and J is TRBJ2-7; 7 bases align to TRBD1. After removal of 5 bases from V and 5 bases from J, the junction contained 6 bases not matched to a gene. The CDR3 contains 12 residues. Germline V gene data show CDR1 as SQVTM and CDR2 as ANQGSEA.

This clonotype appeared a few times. The CDR3 spells CASSQDAAEPTDTQYF. The DNA for the CDR3 is TGCGCCAGCAGCCAAGACGCGGCAGAGCCCACAGATACGCAGTATTTT. V and J are TRBV4-1 and TRBJ2-3; D gene ambiguous. Trimming pared 0 bases from V and 2 bases from J, leaving 12 bases between. Germline CDR1 and CDR2: MGHRA and YSYEKL. This CDR3 has 16 amino acids.

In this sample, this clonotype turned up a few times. CDR3 nucleotides: TGTGCCTCCTGGGGGGACAGGGGGCCCGCTTGGGGTAGCAATCAGCCCCAGCATTTT. It encodes CASWGDRGPAWGSNQPQHF. The chain links TRBV28 to TRBJ1-5; 12 nucleotides align to TRBD1. Germline CDR1 is MDHEN and CDR2 is SYDVKM. The trim removed 11 bases at V and 0 bases at J, leaving 17 bases unmatched. The CDR3 covers 19 residues.

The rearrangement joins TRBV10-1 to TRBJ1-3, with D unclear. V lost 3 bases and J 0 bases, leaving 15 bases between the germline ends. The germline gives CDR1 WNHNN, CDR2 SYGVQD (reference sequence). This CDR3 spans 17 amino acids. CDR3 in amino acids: CASSDIRVQYSGNTIYF. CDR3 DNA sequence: TGCGCCAGCAGTGATATAAGAGTACAGTACTCTGGAAACACCATATATTTT.

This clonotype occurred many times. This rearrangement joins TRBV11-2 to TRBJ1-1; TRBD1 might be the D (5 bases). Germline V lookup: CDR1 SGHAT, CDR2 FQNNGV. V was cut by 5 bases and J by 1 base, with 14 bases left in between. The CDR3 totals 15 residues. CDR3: CASSTRRGKNTEAFF. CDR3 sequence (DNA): TGTGCCAGCAGCACCCGGAGGGGAAAGAACACTGAAGCTTTCTTT. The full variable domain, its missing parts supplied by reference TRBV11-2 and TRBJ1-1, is EAGVAQSPRYKIIEKRQSVAFWCNPISGHATLYWYQQILGQGPKLLIQFQNNGVVDDSQLPKDRFSAERLKGVDSTLKIQPAKLEDSAVYLCASSTRRGKNTEAFFGQGTRLTVV.

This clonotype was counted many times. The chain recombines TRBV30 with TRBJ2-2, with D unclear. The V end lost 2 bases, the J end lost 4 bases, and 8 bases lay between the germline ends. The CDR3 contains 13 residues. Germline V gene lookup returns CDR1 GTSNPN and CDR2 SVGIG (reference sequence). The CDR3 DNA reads TGTGCCTGGAGTCTAGGAACCACCGGGGAGCTGTTTTTT. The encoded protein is CAWSLGTTGELFF. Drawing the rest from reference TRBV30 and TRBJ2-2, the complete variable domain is SQTIHQWPATLVQPVGSPLSLECTVEGTSNPNLYWYRQAAGRGLQLLFYSVGIGQISSEVPQNLSASRPQDRQFILSSKKLLLSDSGFYLCAWSLGTTGELFFGEGSRLTVL.